Listed below are T cell receptor beta chains from one sample, sequenced in a study of blood T cells in healthy people across ages. TCRdb processed the 5' RACE reads anew with MiXCR; each CDR3 protein has one entry. The top ten clones hold over 2% of a sample with 2 million or so distinct CDR3 sequences, 40% to 55% of them seen once. The specimen was blood. The receptor set was obtained from a woman in her forties in good health. CDR3s include the opening cysteine and the closing phenylalanine or tryptophan. A D gene is named only where the DNA matches it firmly. The listing skips clone size in some rows; elsewhere it reads once, few, many or a size class.

v_call: TRBV29-1; d_call: -; clone_size: -; j_call: TRBJ2-4; cdr3_nt: TGCAGCGTTGTGGGGCAGGGCAAAAACATTCAGTACTTC; cdr3_aa: CSVVGQGKNIQYF
v_call: TRBV5-1; d_call: TRBD1; clone_size: -; j_call: TRBJ2-3; cdr3_nt: TGCGCCAGCAGCTTGGGCGACAGGGATCGCACAGATACGCAGTATTTT; cdr3_aa: CASSLGDRDRTDTQYF
v_call: TRBV6-5; d_call: -; clone_size: -; j_call: TRBJ2-1; cdr3_nt: TGTGCCAGCAAAAACACGGCGGCCTCCTACGAGCAGTTCTTC; cdr3_aa: CASKNTAASYEQFF
v_call: TRBV7-8; d_call: TRBD1; clone_size: -; j_call: TRBJ2-4; cdr3_nt: TGTGCCAGCAGCTTAGCGCGGACAGGAAGGGGGCAGTACTTC; cdr3_aa: CASSLARTGRGQYF
v_call: TRBV28; d_call: -; clone_size: few; j_call: TRBJ2-4; cdr3_nt: TGTGCCAGCAGCGCCCCTGTGGGGCTGGACATTCAGTACTTC; cdr3_aa: CASSAPVGLDIQYF
v_call: TRBV6-2/TRBV6-3; d_call: TRBD1; clone_size: -; j_call: TRBJ2-2; cdr3_nt: TGTGCCAGCAGTTACTCGACGGCAGGGGGGAACACCGGGGAGCTGTTTTTT; cdr3_aa: CASSYSTAGGNTGELFF
v_call: TRBV20-1; d_call: -; clone_size: few; j_call: TRBJ2-5; cdr3_nt: TGCAGTGCTAGTCGGGCAGTCCAAGAGACCCAGTACTTC; cdr3_aa: CSASRAVQETQYF
v_call: TRBV11-2; d_call: -; clone_size: -; j_call: TRBJ2-3; cdr3_nt: TGTGCCAGCACCCAAGGGACCGGTAGCACAGATACGCAGTATTTT; cdr3_aa: CASTQGTGSTDTQYF
v_call: TRBV5-1; d_call: TRBD2; clone_size: few; j_call: TRBJ2-1; cdr3_nt: TGCGCCAGCAGCCTTGCGACTAGCGTGGGGAATGAGCAGTTCTTC; cdr3_aa: CASSLATSVGNEQFF
v_call: TRBV5-1; d_call: TRBD2; clone_size: -; j_call: TRBJ2-3; cdr3_nt: TGCGCCAGCAGCCGGGGGGGGTTGGAGACAGATACGCAGTATTTT; cdr3_aa: CASSRGGLETDTQYF
v_call: TRBV21-1; d_call: -; clone_size: -; j_call: TRBJ2-7; cdr3_nt: TGTGCCAGCAGCAAAGTTTATAACGAGCAGTACTTC; cdr3_aa: CASSKVYNEQYF
v_call: TRBV7-2; d_call: -; clone_size: -; j_call: TRBJ1-5; cdr3_nt: TGTGCCAGCAGCTTACGTGATCAGGGCGTCCAGCCCCAGCATTTT; cdr3_aa: CASSLRDQGVQPQHF
v_call: TRBV18; d_call: -; clone_size: few; j_call: TRBJ2-1; cdr3_nt: TGTGCCAGCTCGACCGGGGGATACAATGAGCAGTTCTTC; cdr3_aa: CASSTGGYNEQFF
v_call: TRBV5-1; d_call: TRBD1; clone_size: many; j_call: TRBJ2-3; cdr3_nt: TGCGCCAGCAGCCCGGGACAGGCAGATACGCAGTATTTT; cdr3_aa: CASSPGQADTQYF
v_call: TRBV5-6; d_call: -; clone_size: few; j_call: TRBJ1-2; cdr3_nt: TGTGCCAGCAGCGTGGGCGGTGTTTGGGGCTACACCTTC; cdr3_aa: CASSVGGVWGYTF
v_call: TRBV10-2; d_call: -; clone_size: -; j_call: TRBJ2-3; cdr3_nt: TGCGCCAGCAGTGAGTCGACTATCCCAGATACGCAGTATTTT; cdr3_aa: CASSESTIPDTQYF
v_call: TRBV12-3/TRBV12-4; d_call: -; clone_size: -; j_call: TRBJ2-1; cdr3_nt: TGTGCCAGCAGTACGACCCTTGGCAATGAGCAGTTCTTC; cdr3_aa: CASSTTLGNEQFF
v_call: TRBV7-8; d_call: TRBD2; clone_size: few; j_call: TRBJ2-3; cdr3_nt: TGTGCCAGCAGCTTATCCCTAGCGGGGGCCCTCACAGATACGCAGTATTTT; cdr3_aa: CASSLSLAGALTDTQYF
v_call: TRBV7-2; d_call: TRBD1; clone_size: -; j_call: TRBJ2-3; cdr3_nt: TGTGCCAGCAGCCCTCGGACAGGGGCGACATCAGATACGCAGTATTTT; cdr3_aa: CASSPRTGATSDTQYF
v_call: TRBV7-3; d_call: -; clone_size: -; j_call: TRBJ2-1; cdr3_nt: TGTGCCAGCAGCTCCCATCGTGGGGGCCTCGCCTCCTACAATGAGCAGTTCTTC; cdr3_aa: CASSSHRGGLASYNEQFF
v_call: TRBV20-1; d_call: TRBD2; clone_size: once; j_call: TRBJ2-7; cdr3_nt: TGCAGTGTCGCGGGGGGGCACTCCTACGAGCAGTACTTC; cdr3_aa: CSVAGGHSYEQYF
v_call: TRBV15; d_call: -; clone_size: -; j_call: TRBJ2-1; cdr3_nt: TGTGCCACCAGTTCGGGGGCCTCCTACAATGAGCAGTTCTTC; cdr3_aa: CATSSGASYNEQFF
v_call: TRBV21-1; d_call: -; clone_size: few; j_call: TRBJ1-2; cdr3_nt: TGTGCCAGCAGCAAAGGAAGGGGTCGGAAGGGGTATCCCGGGAGATATGGCTACACCTTC; cdr3_aa: CASSKGRGRKGYPGRYGYTF
v_call: TRBV7-2; d_call: TRBD1; clone_size: few; j_call: TRBJ2-1; cdr3_nt: TGTGCCAGCAGCCACCGTAGTGAGGGGGCCTTTGGGTTCTTC; cdr3_aa: CASSHRSEGAFGFF
v_call: TRBV7-2; d_call: TRBD2; clone_size: -; j_call: TRBJ2-7; cdr3_nt: TGTGCCAGCAGCAGCGGGGTGGCCTCCTACAATGAGCAGTACTTC; cdr3_aa: CASSSGVASYNEQYF
v_call: TRBV6-1; d_call: TRBD2; clone_size: few; j_call: TRBJ2-7; cdr3_nt: TGTGCCAGCACCTCCCCCTCTTCAGCGGGGGGGTTGTCCTACGAGCAGTACTTC; cdr3_aa: CASTSPSSAGGLSYEQYF
v_call: TRBV5-5; d_call: -; clone_size: -; j_call: TRBJ2-5; cdr3_nt: TGTGCCAGCAGCTTGTTGCAGGGTCAAACGCCTCAGTACTTC; cdr3_aa: CASSLLQGQTPQYF
v_call: TRBV15; d_call: TRBD2; clone_size: few; j_call: TRBJ2-7; cdr3_nt: TGTGCCACCAGCCCAGCGGGGGACAACTACGAGCAGTACTTC; cdr3_aa: CATSPAGDNYEQYF
v_call: TRBV12-3/TRBV12-4; d_call: -; clone_size: -; j_call: TRBJ2-3; cdr3_nt: TGTGCCAGCAGTTTAGGCGGGTGGGGGACAGATACGCAGTATTTT; cdr3_aa: CASSLGGWGTDTQYF
v_call: TRBV5-1; d_call: -; clone_size: -; j_call: TRBJ2-3; cdr3_nt: TGCGCCAGCAGCTTGGAAGCGCAGGCGCCTTGGGCTACGCAGTATTTT; cdr3_aa: CASSLEAQAPWATQYF
v_call: TRBV2; d_call: -; clone_size: -; j_call: TRBJ2-3; cdr3_nt: TGTGCCAGCGAATTAGGATCTACAGATACGCAGTATTTT; cdr3_aa: CASELGSTDTQYF
v_call: TRBV10-3; d_call: -; clone_size: few; j_call: TRBJ1-5; cdr3_nt: TGTGCCATCAGTAGCCAGTCGAATCAGCCCCAGCATTTT; cdr3_aa: CAISSQSNQPQHF
v_call: TRBV9; d_call: -; clone_size: -; j_call: TRBJ2-5; cdr3_nt: TGTGCCAGCAGCGTAGAGACGGGGTGGGAGACCCAGTACTTC; cdr3_aa: CASSVETGWETQYF
v_call: TRBV5-5; d_call: TRBD1; clone_size: few; j_call: TRBJ2-3; cdr3_nt: TGTGCCAGCAGCTTGAACAGGGGCAGTAGAATTCCCACAGATACGCAGTATTTT; cdr3_aa: CASSLNRGSRIPTDTQYF
v_call: TRBV6-1; d_call: -; clone_size: -; j_call: TRBJ1-2; cdr3_nt: TGTGCCAGCAGGAAACAGGCCACTAACTATGGCTACACCTTC; cdr3_aa: CASRKQATNYGYTF
v_call: TRBV9; d_call: -; clone_size: -; j_call: TRBJ2-1; cdr3_nt: TGTGCCAGCAGCGTAGATGCAGCGATCTCCTACAATGAGCAGTTCTTC; cdr3_aa: CASSVDAAISYNEQFF
v_call: TRBV10-3; d_call: TRBD2; clone_size: -; j_call: TRBJ2-3; cdr3_nt: TGTGCCATCAGTGAGCGATTGGGACTAGCGGGGGGTTCTAGCACAGATACGCAGTATTTT; cdr3_aa: CAISERLGLAGGSSTDTQYF
v_call: TRBV5-1; d_call: TRBD1; clone_size: few; j_call: TRBJ1-6; cdr3_nt: TGCGCCAGCAGCTCGCATCCGGGACAGGGGTTAAATTCACCCCTCCACTTT; cdr3_aa: CASSSHPGQGLNSPLHF
v_call: TRBV6-5; d_call: TRBD1; clone_size: -; j_call: TRBJ2-5; cdr3_nt: TGTGCCAGCAGTTTCGACAGGGAAGGATCAGCGGACCAAGAGACCCAGTACTTC; cdr3_aa: CASSFDREGSADQETQYF
v_call: TRBV14; d_call: -; clone_size: -; j_call: TRBJ2-3; cdr3_nt: TGTGCCAGCTCCCAGTCGAGCGATACGCAGTATTTT; cdr3_aa: CASSQSSDTQYF
v_call: TRBV28; d_call: TRBD1; clone_size: -; j_call: TRBJ2-3; cdr3_nt: TGTGCCGGCAGTTCTATCGAGACAGGGCCCACAGATACGCAGTATTTT; cdr3_aa: CAGSSIETGPTDTQYF
v_call: TRBV11-2; d_call: -; clone_size: -; j_call: TRBJ1-4; cdr3_nt: TGTGCCAGCAGGACTGGCTGGACAGATAATGAAAAACTGTTTTTT; cdr3_aa: CASRTGWTDNEKLFF